The 27 T cell receptor beta chains below come from one sample, sequenced in a study of cytomegalovirus exposure and HLA in healthy donors. Primers: 60 Vbeta forward and 13 Jbeta reverse. Generated by immunoSEQ multiplex PCR, the TCRdb table keeps only in-frame clones and is missing some. Of roughly 97,000 clones in the sample, approximately 79% were seen once. The specimen was PBMCs. Every receptor here comes from a man aged 60-69 years in good health and CMV-seropositive.

This clone was counted between two and nine times. The CDR3 loop is CASSPQGQFPYEQYF. CDR3 sequence (DNA): TGTGCCAGCAGCCCCCAGGGACAGTTTCCTTACGAGCAGTACTTC. The V and J genes are TRBV5-6 and TRBJ2-7, with 7 bases that match TRBD1. The CDR3 runs 15 residues. Germline trimming cut 4 bases from V and 4 bases from J; bases unmatched to any gene: 11. The V gene's germline CDR1 is SGHDT and CDR2 YYEEEE.

V gene TRBV7-8 combines with J gene TRBJ2-7; 10 positions match TRBD2. Germline-derived CDR1 and CDR2 are SGHVS and FQNEAQ. J was trimmed by 6 bases and V by 5 bases; bases with no gene match: 10. This CDR3 region has 15 residues. The chain's CDR3 is CASSPLAGGPTEQYF. In DNA form, the CDR3 reads TGTGCCAGCAGCCCCTTAGCGGGGGGCCCTACCGAGCAGTACTTC.

V and J are TRBV5-5 and TRBJ1-2; the D gene is possibly TRBD1 (5 bases). The CDR3 is 14 amino acids. Germline-derived CDR1 and CDR2 are SGHKS and YYEKEE (reference sequence). The germline V and J ends were trimmed by 3 bases and 4 bases, with 13 bases remaining between them. CDR3 nucleotide sequence: TGTGCCAGCAGCTCGGGGGTAGGGGCCTATGGCTACACCTTC. Its protein product is CASSSGVGAYGYTF. The full variable domain, with the rest looked up from reference TRBV5-5 and TRBJ1-2, is DAGVTQSPTHLIKTRGQQVTLRCSPISGHKSVSWYQQVLGQGPQFIFQYYEKEERGRGNFPDRFSARQFPNYSSELNVNALLLGDSALYLCASSSGVGAYGYTFGSGTRLTVV.

CDR3 DNA: TGTGCCAGCAGTCGTGACAGGGGCACTTTCTCTGGAAACACCATATATTTT. This sequence encodes CASSRDRGTFSGNTIYF. The chain couples TRBV5-6 to TRBJ1-3, with TRBD1 identical over 8 bases. The germline V gene has CDR1 SGHDT and CDR2 YYEEEE. The CDR3 extends over 17 amino acids. Trimming removed 5 bases from V and 0 bases from J; junction bases left unmatched: 10.

The chain has TRBV18 and TRBJ1-5; D is possibly TRBD1 (5 bases). The CDR3 has 14 residues. The ends were cut back, 3 bases at V and 4 bases at J, with 10 bases in the middle. CDR1 and CDR2 (germline): KGHSH, LQKENI. CDR3 sequence (DNA): TGTGCCAGCTCACCGCAGGGTAGGAATCAGCCCCAGCATTTT. Translating gives CASSPQGRNQPQHF.

The V call is TRBV4-3, the J call TRBJ2-7; TRBD2 aligns across 7 bases. Per the germline V gene, CDR1 is LGHNA and CDR2 is YSLEER. This CDR3 has 13 amino acids. V shed 6 bases and J 6 bases; nucleotides not matched to a gene: 8. CDR3 bases: TGCGCCAGCAGTCTTGGACTAGGCGGCGAGCAGTACTTC. Its translation: CASSLGLGGEQYF.

The chain joins TRBV19 to TRBJ1-5; D may be TRBD1 (5 bases). Trimming took off 7 bases at V and 5 bases at J, with 15 bases between the two ends. The germline V gene has CDR1 LNHDA and CDR2 SQIVND (reference sequence). The CDR3 is made up of 14 amino acids. The CDR3, as DNA: TGTGCCAGTAATCTCGACAGCACCTATCAGCCCCAGCATTTT. Amino acid sequence: CASNLDSTYQPQHF.

V usage is TRBV9 and J usage is TRBJ2-3; D call uncertain. CDR1 is SGDLS and CDR2 is YYNGEE in the germline V gene. V was trimmed by 0 bases and J by 0 bases, leaving 11 bases between them. The CDR3 has 16 amino acids. CDR3: CASSVDFLGSTDTQYF. CDR3 coding DNA: TGTGCCAGCAGCGTAGACTTTTTGGGCAGCACAGATACGCAGTATTTT.

The chain joins TRBV4-1 to TRBJ1-4; 7 nucleotides align to TRBD1. With V trimmed by 2 bases and J by 8 bases, 8 bases remained unmatched. The CDR3 covers 15 residues. Germline V gene lookup returns CDR1 MGHRA and CDR2 YSYEKL. The CDR3 DNA follows: TGCGCCAGCAGCCAACAGGGGGACGGAGGAGAAAAACTGTTTTTT. This translates into CASSQQGDGGEKLFF.

This rearrangement joins TRBV5-1 to TRBJ2-5; 11 nucleotides agree with TRBD1. Germline assignment: CDR1 SGHRS and CDR2 YFSETQ. V shed 3 bases and J 2 bases; nucleotides not matched to a gene: 3. The CDR3 loop spans 15 amino acids. The CDR3 DNA sequence: TGCGCCAGCAGCTCCGGGACAGGGGGGCAAGAGACCCAGTACTTC. The encoded protein is CASSSGTGGQETQYF.

The chain uses TRBV5-4 and TRBJ2-2; TRBD2 might be the D (5 bases). V lost 0 bases and J 6 bases, leaving 9 bases between the germline ends. The CDR3 runs 14 residues. Germline lookup yields CDR1 SGHNT and CDR2 YYREEE (reference sequence). The CDR3 bases are TGTGCCAGCAGCTTGGTGGGGAGCCCCGGGGAGCTGTTTTTT. Protein product: CASSLVGSPGELFF.

This chain uses TRBV7-3 with TRBJ2-7; TRBD1 matches at 9 bases. The CDR3 is 14 amino acids. The germline V gene has CDR1 SGHTA and CDR2 FQGTGA. Losses at the gene ends were 4 bases for V and 4 bases for J; bases not matched to a gene: 5. CDR3 region: CASSSGQGEYEQYF. For the CDR3, the DNA is TGTGCCAGCAGCTCGGGACAGGGTGAATACGAGCAGTACTTC. Full variable domain (rest looked up from reference TRBV7-3 and TRBJ2-7): GAGVSQTPSNKVTEKGKYVELRCDPISGHTALYWYRQSLGQGPEFLIYFQGTGAADDSGLPNDRFFAVRPEGSVSTLKIQRTERGDSAVYLCASSSGQGEYEQYFGPGTRLTVT.

This chain uses TRBV9 with TRBJ2-2; the match to TRBD2 covers 13 bases. Looked up from germline, CDR1 is SGDLS and CDR2 is YYNGEE. The CDR3 is made up of 17 amino acids. Unmatched junction bases numbered 9, after V lost 3 bases and J lost 7 bases. The CDR3 is CASSGLAGGPTLGELFF. The CDR3 bases are TGTGCCAGCAGCGGACTAGCGGGGGGTCCCACCCTCGGGGAGCTGTTTTTT. Based on the CDR3 plus reference TRBV9 and TRBJ2-2, the full variable domain is DSGVTQTPKHLITATGQRVTLRCSPRSGDLSVYWYQQSLDQGLQFLIQYYNGEERAKGNILERFSAQQFPDLHSELNLSSLELGDSALYFCASSGLAGGPTLGELFFGEGSRLTVL.

The chain links TRBV5-1 to TRBJ1-4, with 10 bases that match TRBD1. The CDR3 extends over 16 amino acids. CDR1 and CDR2 from the germline V gene are SGHRS and YFSETQ. The trim removed 1 base at V and 5 bases at J, leaving 5 bases unmatched. CDR3 region: CASSLWDRGRNEKLFF. CDR3 DNA sequence: TGCGCCAGCAGCTTGTGGGACAGGGGACGCAATGAAAAACTGTTTTTT. Full variable domain (remainder filled in from reference TRBV5-1 and TRBJ1-4): KAGVTQTPRYLIKTRGQQVTLSCSPISGHRSVSWYQQTPGQGLQFLFEYFSETQRNKGNFPGRFSGRQFSNSRSEMNVSTLELGDSALYLCASSLWDRGRNEKLFFGSGTQLSVL.

This chain joins TRBV6-1 and TRBJ2-3, with TRBD1 as a possible D gene (5 bases). The CDR3 is 17 residues long. V lost 0 bases, J lost 2 bases, and 15 bases lay in between. The germline V gene encodes CDR1 MNHNS and CDR2 SASEGT. CDR3 DNA: TGTGCCAGCAGTGAAGCGCTTCAGGGATTCCCCACAGATACGCAGTATTTT. Amino acids: CASSEALQGFPTDTQYF.

The rearrangement links TRBV7-8 to TRBJ2-3, with 13 bases aligning to TRBD2. Germline-derived CDR1 and CDR2 are SGHVS and FQNEAQ. With 4 bases clipped from V and 7 bases from J, the junction kept 8 bases outside the gene matches. There are 16 residues in the CDR3. CDR3 protein: CASSSGLAGAGNTQYF. The CDR3 DNA follows: TGTGCCAGCAGCTCCGGACTAGCGGGGGCCGGTAATACGCAGTATTTT. Looking up the rest from reference TRBV7-8 and TRBJ2-3 gives the full variable domain: GAGVSQSPRYKVAKRGQDVALRCDPISGHVSLFWYQQALGQGPEFLTYFQNEAQLDKSGLPSDRFFAERPEGSVSTLKIQRTQQEDSAVYLCASSSGLAGAGNTQYFGPGTRLTVL.

This chain uses TRBV29-1 with TRBJ2-7; possible D gene TRBD1, 6 bases. This CDR3 has 13 amino acids. V lost 4 bases to trimming and J lost 2 bases, with 12 bases between them. Germline lookup yields CDR1 SQVTM and CDR2 ANQGSEA. The CDR3 region has the DNA TGCAGCGTTGGACAGGAAACCCCCTACGAGCAGTACTTC. This gives the protein CSVGQETPYEQYF.

The chain employs TRBV5-1 and TRBJ2-1, with a possible D match to TRBD1 (5 bases). Germline-derived CDR1 and CDR2 are SGHRS and YFSETQ. The CDR3 extends over 15 amino acids. The V and J ends lost 0 bases and 3 bases respectively, with 10 bases between them. In nucleotides, the CDR3 is TGCGCCAGCAGCTTGGCTCAGGGCGGCTACAATGAGCAGTTCTTC. Amino acids: CASSLAQGGYNEQFF. Based on the CDR3 plus reference TRBV5-1 and TRBJ2-1, the full variable domain is KAGVTQTPRYLIKTRGQQVTLSCSPISGHRSVSWYQQTPGQGLQFLFEYFSETQRNKGNFPGRFSGRQFSNSRSEMNVSTLELGDSALYLCASSLAQGGYNEQFFGPGTRLTVL.

In its sample, this clone was seen once. The CDR3 loop is CASSRGQASRETQYF. Here the CDR3 DNA reads TGCGCCAGCAGCCGGGGACAGGCCTCCCGGGAGACCCAGTACTTC. The chain carries TRBV5-1 and TRBJ2-5; TRBD1 matches 8 bases. V dropped 4 bases and J dropped 5; count of bases not matched to a gene: 10. The CDR3 sequence is 15 residues long. Germline values: CDR1 SGHRS, CDR2 YFSETQ. The complete variable domain, with remaining parts taken from reference TRBV5-1 and TRBJ2-5, reads KAGVTQTPRYLIKTRGQQVTLSCSPISGHRSVSWYQQTPGQGLQFLFEYFSETQRNKGNFPGRFSGRQFSNSRSEMNVSTLELGDSALYLCASSRGQASRETQYFGPGTRLLVL.

The chain couples TRBV7-6 to TRBJ1-1; D is unresolved. Trimming stripped 1 base from V and 3 bases from J, with 6 bases between. The CDR3 runs to 13 residues. Germline V lookup: CDR1 SGHVS, CDR2 FNYEAQ. CDR3 in DNA: TGTGCCAGCAGCTTAGAGAGATACACTGAAGCTTTCTTT. Its translation: CASSLERYTEAFF. Full variable domain (remainder filled in from reference TRBV7-6 and TRBJ1-1): GAGVSQSPRYKVTKRGQDVALRCDPISGHVSLYWYRQALGQGPEFLTYFNYEAQQDKSGLPNDRFSAERPEGSISTLTIQRTEQRDSAMYRCASSLERYTEAFFGQGTRLTVV.

This clone occurred a few times. The genes are TRBV27 and TRBJ2-6; D is ambiguous. Trimming took 3 bases from V and 4 from J, leaving 4 bases between them. CDR3 length equals 13 residues. Germline lookup yields CDR1 MNHEY and CDR2 SMNVEV (reference sequence). The DNA for the CDR3 is TGTGCCAGCAGTTTGGAGGGGGCCAACGTCCTGACTTTC. Encoded protein: CASSLEGANVLTF.

The rearrangement links TRBV19 to TRBJ1-5; D is possibly TRBD1 (6 bases). Germline CDR1 is LNHDA and CDR2 is SQIVND (reference sequence). V was pared by 7 bases and J by 7 bases, with 17 bases between. The CDR3 has 14 residues. CDR3 protein: CASIPGGAGQPQHF. For the CDR3, the DNA is TGTGCCAGTATCCCTGGGGGGGCAGGGCAGCCCCAGCATTTT.

This clone was recorded a few times. The V and J genes are TRBV4-3 and TRBJ2-7, with D possibly being TRBD1 (5 bases). The germline gives CDR1 LGHNA, CDR2 YSLEER. V was pared by 0 bases and J by 3 bases, with 15 bases between. This CDR3 is built from 16 residues. CDR3 in amino acids: CASSQDDTGSFYEQYF. The CDR3 DNA is TGCGCCAGCAGCCAAGATGACACAGGTTCCTTCTACGAGCAGTACTTC.

The chain links TRBV30 to TRBJ2-5; D is possibly TRBD2 (5 bases). Deletions cut 7 bases from V and 3 bases from J, with 9 bases between. The CDR3 covers 11 residues. Germline V gene lookup returns CDR1 GTSNPN and CDR2 SVGIG (reference sequence). The CDR3 spells CAFRGEETQYF. In DNA, the CDR3 is TGTGCCTTTCGGGGTGAAGAGACCCAGTACTTC. Full variable domain (missing parts from reference TRBV30 and TRBJ2-5): SQTIHQWPATLVQPVGSPLSLECTVEGTSNPNLYWYRQAAGRGLQLLFYSVGIGQISSEVPQNLSASRPQDRQFILSSKKLLLSDSGFYLCAFRGEETQYFGPGTRLLVL.

J is TRBJ1-1 and V is TRBV2; TRBD1 agrees at 9 bases. The CDR3 is 13 amino acids. CDR1 and CDR2 (germline): SNHLY, FYNNEI. V shed 6 bases, J shed 3 bases, and the junction held 2 bases outside the gene matches. CDR3 protein: CASSRDRDTEAFF. In DNA form, the CDR3 reads TGTGCCAGCAGCAGGGACAGGGACACTGAAGCTTTCTTT.

The rearrangement joins TRBV15 to TRBJ1-5, with 8 bases that match TRBD1. V dropped 3 bases and J dropped 4; count of bases not matched to a gene: 5. Germline V gives CDR1 LNHNV, CDR2 YYDKDF (reference sequence). This CDR3 has 15 residues. The CDR3 DNA follows: TGTGCCACCAGCAGGGGGGACAGGTATAATCAGCCCCAGCATTTT. This gives the protein CATSRGDRYNQPQHF.

The chain carries TRBV5-6 and TRBJ2-3, with 7 positions matching TRBD2. This CDR3 has 14 amino acids. Germline V gene data show CDR1 as SGHDT and CDR2 as YYEEEE. Germline trimming cut 9 bases from V and 2 bases from J; bases unmatched to any gene: 9. This CDR3 reads CAISTGTNTDTQYF. CDR3 coding DNA: TGTGCCATCTCGACCGGGACTAACACAGATACGCAGTATTTT.